Included here is one T cell receptor (beta chain) sequence, with context. This clone was picked up a small number of times. What this receptor recognizes is not known. No much larger clone is present one base from it, and per-base qualities are unavailable. Trimming removed 4 bases from V and 4 bases from J; the gene matches leave 7 bases unexplained. Measured from the cysteine to the phenylalanine, the CDR3 is 14 residues long. Just CDR3 DNA is preserved here, 42 bases in frame from base 1. Via the germline V gene, CDR1 is LGHNA and CDR2 YNFKEQ. The sample belongs to a study of blood T cell repertoires in COVID-19 (dated by TCRdb to between 2020 and 2021). At the level of the whole study: Collaborator samples came from the United States, Italy and Spain and covered acute and convalescent phases of COVID-19. The material from the prospective study consisted of cDNA or gDNA derived from T cells, B-cell-depleted T cells, or PBMCs. Sample metadata almost always included a de-identified subject ID, COVID-19 status, age in years and sex. HLA class I and class II types, where available, came from metadata supplied by the sample provider rather than from assay-based typing. The repertoires were made available in a free public database intended to serve as a resource for research on the immune response to SARS-CoV-2. The dataset comprised deeply sampled blood TCRbeta repertoires from subjects exposed to, actively infected with, or recovered from COVID-19. Samples were obtained from the ongoing ImmuneRACE study (first 160 participants) and from about 1,300 subjects provided by 6 global collaborators. Summary of the overall study and its limitations: Clinical and demographic metadata were provided uncurated, with the amount varying by source and participant.

The immunoSEQ Assay, a bias-controlled multiplex PCR, was used to amplify TCRbeta CDR3 regions from genomic DNA. The published analysis was carried out like this. Nucleated cell counts per sample were estimated from amplification of reference gene primers within the assay. To quantify the absolute abundance of each unique TCRbeta CDR3 rearrangement, sequence reads were collapsed and filtered. For each sample, productive Simpson clonality was calculated by taking the square root of Simpson's diversity index across productive rearrangements. Drawn from immuneACCESS, this table holds only the in-frame rearrangements with V and J called that TCRdb kept. Clones are partly lost; checked studies trace under half to an unresolved V gene and leave the rest unexplained. The DNA gave D and trimming, while V, J and clone size come from that table. This sample holds some 50,000 clones; approximately 87% were observed only once. The ten top clones hold 2.1% of the sample.

In Seattle, one collaborating source enrolled patients while the infection was active and tracked those patients longitudinally over the course of disease. Collaborating institutions collected whole blood in K2EDTA tubes following their own protocols. For TCRbeta analysis, collaborators shipped samples as frozen whole blood, isolated PBMCs, or DNA extracted from either of those sample types. This receptor was identified in an elderly woman with COVID-19, enrolled during active disease. The chain is made from TRBV4-2 and TRBJ2-7; TRBD1 lines up with 7 middle nucleotides. Sequencing input: peripheral blood. The CDR3 protein: CASSPRTGFYEQYF. Here is the DNA: TGTGCCAGCAGCCCTCGGACAGGATTTTACGAGCAGTACTTC.